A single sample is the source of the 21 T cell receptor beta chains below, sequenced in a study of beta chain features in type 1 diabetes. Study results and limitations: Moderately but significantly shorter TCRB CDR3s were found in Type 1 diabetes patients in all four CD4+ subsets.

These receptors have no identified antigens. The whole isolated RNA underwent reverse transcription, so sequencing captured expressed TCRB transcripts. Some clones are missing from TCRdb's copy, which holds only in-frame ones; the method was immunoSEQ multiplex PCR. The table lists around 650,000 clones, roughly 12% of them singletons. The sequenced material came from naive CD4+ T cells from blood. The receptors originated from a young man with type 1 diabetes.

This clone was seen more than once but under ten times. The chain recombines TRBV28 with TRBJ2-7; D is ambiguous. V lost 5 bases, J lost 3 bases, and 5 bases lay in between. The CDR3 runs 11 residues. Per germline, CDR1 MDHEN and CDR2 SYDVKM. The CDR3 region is CASSGNYEQYF. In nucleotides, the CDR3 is TGTGCCAGCAGTGGGAACTACGAGCAGTACTTC.

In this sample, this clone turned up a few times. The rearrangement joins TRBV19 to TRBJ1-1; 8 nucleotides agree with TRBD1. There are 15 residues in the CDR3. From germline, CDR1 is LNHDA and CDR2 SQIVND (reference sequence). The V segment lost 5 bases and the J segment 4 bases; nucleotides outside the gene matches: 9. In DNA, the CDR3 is TGTGCCAGTAGTCTGATTGGACAGGGCGGCACTGAAGCTTTCTTT. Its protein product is CASSLIGQGGTEAFF.

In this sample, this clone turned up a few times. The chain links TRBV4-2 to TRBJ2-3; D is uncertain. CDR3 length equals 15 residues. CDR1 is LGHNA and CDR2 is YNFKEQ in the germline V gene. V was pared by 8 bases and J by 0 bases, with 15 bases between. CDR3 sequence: CASGPRMRSTDTQYF. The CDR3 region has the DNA TGTGCCAGCGGGCCCCGAATGCGGAGCACAGATACGCAGTATTTT.

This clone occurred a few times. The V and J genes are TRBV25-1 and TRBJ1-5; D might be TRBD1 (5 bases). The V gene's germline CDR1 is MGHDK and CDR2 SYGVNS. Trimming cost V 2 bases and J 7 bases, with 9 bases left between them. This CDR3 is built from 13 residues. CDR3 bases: TGTGCCAGCAGTGAAGGGGACTGGCAGCCCCAGCATTTT. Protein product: CASSEGDWQPQHF.

Here the CDR3 DNA reads TGTGCCAGCAGCCCCATGGGTGGACAGCCCCAGCATTTT. Translated, it gives CASSPMGGQPQHF. V usage is TRBV7-2 and J usage is TRBJ1-5; D gene ambiguous. The CDR3 is 13 residues long. Trimming removed 5 bases from V and 7 bases from J, with 12 bases in between. Germline loops: CDR1 SGHTA, CDR2 FQGNSA.

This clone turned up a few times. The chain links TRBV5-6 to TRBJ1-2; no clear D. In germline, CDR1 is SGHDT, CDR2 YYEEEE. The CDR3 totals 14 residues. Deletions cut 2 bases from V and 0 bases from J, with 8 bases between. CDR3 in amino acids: CASSFTEANYGYTF. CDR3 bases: TGTGCCAGCAGCTTTACGGAGGCTAACTATGGCTACACCTTC.

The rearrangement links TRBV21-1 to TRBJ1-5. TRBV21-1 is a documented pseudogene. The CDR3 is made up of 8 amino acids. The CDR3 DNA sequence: TGTGCCAGCAAGCCCCAGCATTTT. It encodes CASKPQHF.

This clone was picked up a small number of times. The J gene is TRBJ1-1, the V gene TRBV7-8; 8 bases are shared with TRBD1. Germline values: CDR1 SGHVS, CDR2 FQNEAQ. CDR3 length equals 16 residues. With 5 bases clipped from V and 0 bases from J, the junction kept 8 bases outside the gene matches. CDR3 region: CASSARQGRMNTEAFF. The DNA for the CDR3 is TGTGCCAGCAGCGCGAGACAGGGGAGGATGAACACTGAAGCTTTCTTT.

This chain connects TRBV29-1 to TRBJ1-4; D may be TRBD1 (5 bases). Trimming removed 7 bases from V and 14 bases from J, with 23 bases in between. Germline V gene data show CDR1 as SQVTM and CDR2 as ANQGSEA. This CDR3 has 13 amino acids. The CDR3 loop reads CSAWILDGGDLFF. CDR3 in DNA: TGCAGCGCCTGGATCCTCGACGGGGGGGACCTGTTTTTT.

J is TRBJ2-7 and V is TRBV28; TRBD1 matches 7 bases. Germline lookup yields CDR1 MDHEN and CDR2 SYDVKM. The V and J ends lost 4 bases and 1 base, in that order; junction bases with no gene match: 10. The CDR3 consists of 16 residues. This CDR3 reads CASSSATGMASYEQYF. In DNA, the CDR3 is TGTGCCAGCAGTTCGGCGACAGGGATGGCGTCCTACGAGCAGTACTTC. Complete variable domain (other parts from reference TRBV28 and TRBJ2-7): DVKVTQSSRYLVKRTGEKVFLECVQDMDHENMFWYRQDPGLGLRLIYFSYDVKMKEKGDIPEGYSVSREKKERFSLILESASTNQTSMYLCASSSATGMASYEQYFGPGTRLTVT.

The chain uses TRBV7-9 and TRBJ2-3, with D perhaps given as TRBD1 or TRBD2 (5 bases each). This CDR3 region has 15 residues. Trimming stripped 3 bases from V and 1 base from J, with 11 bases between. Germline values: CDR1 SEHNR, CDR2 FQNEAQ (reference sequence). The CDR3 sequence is CASSLQGPRTDTQYF. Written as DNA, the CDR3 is TGTGCCAGCAGCTTGCAGGGACCGCGCACAGATACGCAGTATTTT.

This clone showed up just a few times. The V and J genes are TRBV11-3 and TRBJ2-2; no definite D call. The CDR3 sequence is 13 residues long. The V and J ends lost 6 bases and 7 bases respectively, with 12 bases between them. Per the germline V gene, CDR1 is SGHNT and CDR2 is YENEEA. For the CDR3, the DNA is TGTGCCAGCAGTCTCGCGGTAGTCGGGGAGCTGTTTTTT. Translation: CASSLAVVGELFF.

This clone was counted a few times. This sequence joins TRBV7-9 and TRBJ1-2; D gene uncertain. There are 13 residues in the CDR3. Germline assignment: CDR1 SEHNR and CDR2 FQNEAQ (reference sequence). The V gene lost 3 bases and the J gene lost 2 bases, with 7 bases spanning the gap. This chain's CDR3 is CASSFVGNYGYTF. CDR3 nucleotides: TGTGCCAGCAGCTTCGTAGGGAACTATGGCTACACCTTC.

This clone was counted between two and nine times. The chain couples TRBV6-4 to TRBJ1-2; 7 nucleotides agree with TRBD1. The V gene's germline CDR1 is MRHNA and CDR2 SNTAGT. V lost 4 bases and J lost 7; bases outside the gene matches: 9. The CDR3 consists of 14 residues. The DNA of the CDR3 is TGTGCCAGCAGTGCCAATGCAGGGGGAAGTGGCTACACCTTC. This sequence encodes CASSANAGGSGYTF.

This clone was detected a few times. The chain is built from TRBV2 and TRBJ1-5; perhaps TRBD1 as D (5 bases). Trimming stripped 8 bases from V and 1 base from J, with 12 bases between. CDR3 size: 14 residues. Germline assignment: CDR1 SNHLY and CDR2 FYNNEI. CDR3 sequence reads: CASQLAGSNQPQHF. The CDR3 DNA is TGTGCCAGCCAGCTGGCAGGGAGCAATCAGCCCCAGCATTTT.

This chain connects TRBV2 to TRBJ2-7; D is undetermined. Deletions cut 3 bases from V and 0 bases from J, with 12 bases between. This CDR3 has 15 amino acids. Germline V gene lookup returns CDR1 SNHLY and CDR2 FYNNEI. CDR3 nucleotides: TGTGCCAGCAGTGAGCTATCTGACGGCTCCTACGAGCAGTACTTC. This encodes CASSELSDGSYEQYF.

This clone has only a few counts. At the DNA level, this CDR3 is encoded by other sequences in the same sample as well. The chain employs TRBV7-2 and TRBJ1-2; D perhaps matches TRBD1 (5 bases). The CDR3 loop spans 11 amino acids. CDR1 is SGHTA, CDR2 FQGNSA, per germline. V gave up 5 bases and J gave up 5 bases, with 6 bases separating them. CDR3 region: CASSPGYGYTF. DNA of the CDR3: TGTGCCAGCAGCCCAGGGTATGGCTACACCTTC. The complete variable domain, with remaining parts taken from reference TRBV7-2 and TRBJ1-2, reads GAGVSQSPSNKVTEKGKDVELRCDPISGHTALYWYRQSLGQGLEFLIYFQGNSAPDKSGLPSDRFSAERTGGSVSTLTIQRTQQEDSAVYLCASSPGYGYTFGSGTRLTVV.

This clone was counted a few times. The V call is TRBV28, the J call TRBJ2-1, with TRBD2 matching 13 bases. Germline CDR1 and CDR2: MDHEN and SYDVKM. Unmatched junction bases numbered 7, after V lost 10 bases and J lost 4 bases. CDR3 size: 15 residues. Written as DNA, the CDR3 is TGTGCCACCATCCTGACTAGCGGGGGGTACAATGAGCAGTTCTTC. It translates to CATILTSGGYNEQFF.

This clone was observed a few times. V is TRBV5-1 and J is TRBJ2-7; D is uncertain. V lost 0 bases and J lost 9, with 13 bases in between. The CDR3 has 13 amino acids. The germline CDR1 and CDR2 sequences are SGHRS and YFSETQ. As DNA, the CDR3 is TGCGCCAGCAGCTTGGAGTCGCTCCATAGGCAGTACTTC. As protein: CASSLESLHRQYF.

The CDR3 spells CASGLHPLSLSGYTF. In DNA form, the CDR3 reads TGTGCTAGTGGTTTACACCCACTTTCCCTGAGTGGCTACACCTTC. V usage is TRBV12-5 and J usage is TRBJ1-2; unclear D gene. The CDR3 totals 15 residues. Germline CDR1 is LGHNT and CDR2 is FRNRAP. Trimming removed 3 bases at V and 7 bases at J, with 18 bases between.

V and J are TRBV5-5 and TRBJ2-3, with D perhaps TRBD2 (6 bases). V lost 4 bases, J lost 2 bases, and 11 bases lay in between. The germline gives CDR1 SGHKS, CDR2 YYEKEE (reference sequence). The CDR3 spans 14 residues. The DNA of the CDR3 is TGTGCCAGCAGCCTTCGGGGGTTCACAGATACGCAGTATTTT. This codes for CASSLRGFTDTQYF.